A selection of T cell receptor beta chains follows, all from one sample in a study of long-term antiretroviral therapy in people with HIV. Profiling relied on immunoSEQ multiplex PCR, and the TCRdb table lists in-frame clones only, not all of them. Of 15,000 to 20,000 clones in the sample, around three quarters were seen once. Sequenced material: unsorted PBMCs, taken 2.3 years after starting antiretroviral therapy. The receptors come from a woman aged 40 to 49 with HIV. The CDR3 runs from the conserved cysteine through the conserved F or W. D genes are given only for firm matches. Clone size is stated in some rows and not others, as once, few, many or a class when expanded.

d_gene: TRBD2; v_gene: TRBV5-1; j_gene: TRBJ2-7; abundance: -; len: 14; CDR3aa: CASKDGTSKYEQYF; CDR3nt: TGCGCCAGCAAGGACGGGACTAGTAAGTACGAGCAGTACTTC
d_gene: -; v_gene: TRBV9; j_gene: TRBJ1-3; abundance: -; len: 17; CDR3aa: CASSVAPRRQTGNTIYF; CDR3nt: TGTGCCAGCAGCGTAGCCCCCAGGCGACAAACTGGAAACACCATATATTTT
d_gene: TRBD2; v_gene: TRBV7-9; j_gene: TRBJ2-1; abundance: once; len: 16; CDR3aa: CASSPTASGVNNEQFF; CDR3nt: TGTGCCAGCAGCCCTACGGCTAGCGGGGTAAACAATGAGCAGTTCTTC
d_gene: TRBD2; v_gene: TRBV4-2; j_gene: TRBJ2-4; abundance: -; len: 18; CDR3aa: CASSQDLMGGTSGNIQYF; CDR3nt: TGTGCCAGCAGCCAAGATTTGATGGGAGGGACTAGCGGTAACATTCAGTACTTC
d_gene: -; v_gene: TRBV9; j_gene: TRBJ2-3; abundance: -; len: 13; CDR3aa: CASSVGTTDTQYF; CDR3nt: TGTGCCAGCAGCGTAGGAACAACAGATACGCAGTATTTT
d_gene: TRBD1; v_gene: TRBV29-1; j_gene: TRBJ1-1; abundance: once; len: 13; CDR3aa: CSVEEGRGTEAFF; CDR3nt: TGCAGCGTTGAAGAAGGCAGGGGGACTGAAGCTTTCTTT
d_gene: TRBD2; v_gene: TRBV7-6; j_gene: TRBJ2-3; abundance: -; len: 16; CDR3aa: CASSLGPAGGTDTQYF; CDR3nt: TGTGCCAGCAGCTTAGGCCCAGCGGGAGGCACAGATACGCAGTATTTT
d_gene: -; v_gene: TRBV18; j_gene: TRBJ1-4; abundance: -; len: 13; CDR3aa: CASSPRLLEKLFF; CDR3nt: TGTGCCAGCTCACCAAGATTACTTGAAAAACTGTTTTTT
d_gene: TRBD1; v_gene: TRBV27; j_gene: TRBJ2-7; abundance: -; len: 15; CDR3aa: CASAEGWGQNYEQYF; CDR3nt: TGTGCCAGCGCTGAGGGGTGGGGACAGAACTACGAGCAGTACTTC
d_gene: -; v_gene: TRBV7-9; j_gene: TRBJ1-2; abundance: few; len: 16; CDR3aa: CASTHQTDSFRNGYTF; CDR3nt: TGTGCCAGCACCCACCAGACCGACAGTTTTAGGAATGGCTACACCTTC
d_gene: TRBD1; v_gene: TRBV5-1; j_gene: TRBJ1-4; abundance: -; len: 15; CDR3aa: CASSLTGASHEKLFF; CDR3nt: TGCGCCAGCAGCCTAACAGGGGCGAGTCATGAAAAACTGTTTTTT
d_gene: TRBD2; v_gene: TRBV13; j_gene: TRBJ2-3; abundance: -; len: 15; CDR3aa: CASSPGLESSDTQYF; CDR3nt: TGTGCCAGCAGCCCCGGACTAGAGTCTTCAGATACGCAGTATTTT
d_gene: TRBD2; v_gene: TRBV4-1; j_gene: TRBJ2-7; abundance: few; len: 17; CDR3aa: CASSQQIAGAMNYEQYF; CDR3nt: TGCGCCAGCAGCCAACAAATAGCGGGGGCGATGAATTACGAGCAGTACTTC
d_gene: -; v_gene: TRBV19; j_gene: TRBJ1-5; abundance: -; len: 17; CDR3aa: CASSIVSGRHSNQPQHF; CDR3nt: TGTGCCAGTAGTATAGTAAGCGGCAGGCATAGCAATCAGCCCCAGCATTTT
d_gene: TRBD1; v_gene: TRBV5-1; j_gene: TRBJ1-1; abundance: -; len: 15; CDR3aa: CASSGATGLNTEAFF; CDR3nt: TGCGCCAGCAGCGGCGCGACAGGGTTGAACACTGAAGCTTTCTTT
d_gene: -; v_gene: TRBV4-3; j_gene: TRBJ1-2; abundance: -; len: 15; CDR3aa: CASSQDTSINYGYTF; CDR3nt: TGCGCCAGCAGCCAAGACACTAGCATAAACTATGGCTACACCTTC
d_gene: -; v_gene: TRBV15; j_gene: TRBJ1-5; abundance: -; len: 16; CDR3aa: CATSREVVQVNQPQHF; CDR3nt: TGTGCCACCAGCAGAGAAGTCGTCCAGGTCAATCAGCCCCAGCATTTT
d_gene: -; v_gene: TRBV10-1; j_gene: TRBJ2-5; abundance: -; len: 14; CDR3aa: CASSDSTGLGTQYF; CDR3nt: TGCGCCAGCAGTGATTCGACAGGCCTGGGGACCCAGTACTTC
d_gene: TRBD2; v_gene: TRBV7-9; j_gene: TRBJ2-1; abundance: few; len: 19; CDR3aa: CASSFASGGFTSSYNEQFF; CDR3nt: TGTGCCAGCAGCTTTGCTAGCGGGGGGTTTACGAGCTCCTACAATGAGCAGTTCTTC
d_gene: -; v_gene: TRBV19; j_gene: TRBJ1-5; abundance: -; len: 16; CDR3aa: CASSFRRDVGNQPQHF; CDR3nt: TGTGCCAGTAGTTTTCGCCGGGACGTGGGAAATCAGCCCCAGCATTTT
d_gene: -; v_gene: TRBV29-1; j_gene: TRBJ1-1; abundance: -; len: 13; CDR3aa: CSATNRVNTEAFF; CDR3nt: TGCAGCGCCACGAACAGAGTGAACACTGAAGCTTTCTTT
d_gene: -; v_gene: TRBV29-1; j_gene: TRBJ2-3; abundance: -; len: 15; CDR3aa: CSVEYRADYTDTQYF; CDR3nt: TGCAGCGTTGAATATCGGGCGGATTACACAGATACGCAGTATTTT
d_gene: TRBD2; v_gene: TRBV4-2; j_gene: TRBJ2-5; abundance: -; len: 14; CDR3aa: CASSRLAGGETQYF; CDR3nt: TGTGCCAGCAGCCGACTAGCGGGTGGAGAGACCCAGTACTTC
d_gene: TRBD2; v_gene: TRBV6-5; j_gene: TRBJ2-1; abundance: -; len: 16; CDR3aa: CASSWRTSGSYNEQFF; CDR3nt: TGTGCCAGCAGTTGGAGGACTAGCGGTTCCTACAATGAGCAGTTCTTC
d_gene: -; v_gene: TRBV2; j_gene: TRBJ1-1; abundance: -; len: 13; CDR3aa: CASSSTWGREAFF; CDR3nt: TGTGCCAGCAGTTCTACATGGGGACGGGAAGCTTTCTTT
d_gene: -; v_gene: TRBV2; j_gene: TRBJ2-2; abundance: -; len: 13; CDR3aa: CASKLNGAGELFF; CDR3nt: TGTGCCAGCAAATTAAATGGAGCCGGGGAGCTGTTTTTT
d_gene: TRBD1; v_gene: TRBV27; j_gene: TRBJ1-5; abundance: -; len: 15; CDR3aa: CASRRGQGGNQPQHF; CDR3nt: TGTGCCAGCAGGCGAGGGCAGGGGGGCAATCAGCCCCAGCATTTT
d_gene: -; v_gene: TRBV9; j_gene: TRBJ1-1; abundance: -; len: 13; CDR3aa: CASSGGGTTEAFF; CDR3nt: TGTGCCAGCAGCGGAGGAGGGACCACTGAAGCTTTCTTT
d_gene: TRBD1; v_gene: TRBV5-6; j_gene: TRBJ1-2; abundance: -; len: 15; CDR3aa: CASSLGQGVNYGYTF; CDR3nt: TGTGCCAGCAGCTTGGGACAGGGGGTTAACTATGGCTACACCTTC
d_gene: -; v_gene: TRBV5-6; j_gene: TRBJ1-2; abundance: -; len: 15; CDR3aa: CASNTRSYGAYGYTF; CDR3nt: TGTGCCAGCAATACTAGGTCGTACGGGGCGTATGGCTACACCTTC
d_gene: TRBD2; v_gene: TRBV7-9; j_gene: TRBJ2-3; abundance: -; len: 16; CDR3aa: CASSPDLAGSTDTQYF; CDR3nt: TGTGCCAGCAGCCCCGATCTAGCGGGAAGCACAGATACGCAGTATTTT
d_gene: -; v_gene: TRBV13; j_gene: TRBJ2-7; abundance: -; len: 13; CDR3aa: CASSLAGADEQYF; CDR3nt: TGTGCCAGCAGCTTAGCAGGCGCTGACGAGCAGTACTTC
d_gene: TRBD1; v_gene: TRBV6-1; j_gene: TRBJ1-5; abundance: -; len: 15; CDR3aa: CASNATGLSNQPQHF; CDR3nt: TGTGCCAGCAACGCGACAGGGTTAAGCAATCAGCCCCAGCATTTT
d_gene: TRBD1; v_gene: TRBV10-3; j_gene: TRBJ2-1; abundance: -; len: 15; CDR3aa: CALGAPEGQDNEQFF; CDR3nt: TGTGCCCTAGGGGCGCCAGAGGGACAGGACAATGAGCAGTTCTTC
d_gene: -; v_gene: TRBV6-6; j_gene: TRBJ2-7; abundance: -; len: 15; CDR3aa: CASSYPPQPHYEQYF; CDR3nt: TGTGCCAGCAGTTACCCCCCTCAACCCCACTACGAGCAGTACTTC
d_gene: TRBD1; v_gene: TRBV10-3; j_gene: TRBJ2-3; abundance: -; len: 16; CDR3aa: CAISEPGQGVSDTQYF; CDR3nt: TGTGCCATCAGTGAGCCGGGACAGGGGGTCTCAGATACGCAGTATTTT
d_gene: -; v_gene: TRBV7-9; j_gene: TRBJ2-1; abundance: -; len: 13; CDR3aa: CASSLPEAVEQFF; CDR3nt: TGTGCCAGCAGCTTACCTGAAGCTGTTGAGCAGTTCTTC
d_gene: -; v_gene: TRBV2; j_gene: TRBJ1-5; abundance: -; len: 12; CDR3aa: CASQDSNQPQHF; CDR3nt: TGTGCCAGCCAAGATAGCAATCAGCCCCAGCATTTT
d_gene: TRBD1; v_gene: TRBV2; j_gene: TRBJ2-5; abundance: -; len: 16; CDR3aa: CASSVYGQGGGETQYF; CDR3nt: TGTGCCAGCAGTGTCTATGGACAGGGAGGTGGAGAGACCCAGTACTTC
d_gene: -; v_gene: TRBV4-3; j_gene: TRBJ1-2; abundance: -; len: 13; CDR3aa: CASSQDRGLGYTF; CDR3nt: TGCGCCAGCAGCCAAGACAGGGGTCTGGGCTACACCTTC
d_gene: TRBD2; v_gene: TRBV30; j_gene: TRBJ2-1; abundance: once; len: 11; CDR3aa: CAWSVLGGVLF; CDR3nt: TGTGCCTGGAGTGTACTGGGGGGGGTTCTCTTC
d_gene: -; v_gene: TRBV4-3; j_gene: TRBJ1-2; abundance: -; len: 14; CDR3aa: CASSQDRGLGGYTF; CDR3nt: TGCGCCAGCAGCCAAGATCGTGGATTAGGGGGCTACACCTTC
d_gene: -; v_gene: TRBV18; j_gene: TRBJ2-3; abundance: -; len: 13; CDR3aa: CASSPTSTDTQYF; CDR3nt: TGTGCCAGCTCACCAACCTCCACAGATACGCAGTATTTT
d_gene: TRBD1; v_gene: TRBV5-8; j_gene: TRBJ1-1; abundance: -; len: 13; CDR3aa: CASTLTGGTEAFF; CDR3nt: TGTGCCAGCACCCTAACAGGGGGCACTGAAGCTTTCTTT